The 5 T cell receptor beta chains listed next were all sequenced from one sample in a study of blood T cells in healthy people across ages. Sample-barcoded 5' priming and a J-beta primer mix drove a second PCR of roughly 7 to 11 cycles. TCRdb re-analysed the 5' RACE reads in MiXCR, keeping a single row per CDR3 protein. This sample has 850,000 to 1,100,000 distinct CDR3 sequences, with 30% to 40% found just once. Specimen: blood. These receptors were obtained from a man between 18 and 29 years old in good health.

This chain links TRBV4-1 with TRBJ2-5, with D possibly matching TRBD1 (6 bases). CDR1 MGHRA and CDR2 YSYEKL come from the germline V gene. Trimming took off 1 base at V and 11 bases at J, with 14 bases between the two ends. The CDR3 loop spans 13 amino acids. The CDR3: CASSQGRDNEQYF. In DNA form, the CDR3 reads TGCGCCAGCAGCCAAGGACGGGACAATGAGCAGTACTTC.

The chain joins TRBV20-1 to TRBJ2-1; 8 bases match TRBD1. The DNA end is more similar to TRBJ2-7, so the J call may be wrong. Germline lookup yields CDR1 DFQATT and CDR2 SNEGSKA (reference sequence). The CDR3 length is 16 residues. In DNA, the CDR3 is TGCAGTGCTAGAGATCGGCACAGGGGGTTGTACAATGAGCAGTACTTC. Translating it yields CSARDRHRGLYNEQYF.

This sequence joins TRBV14 and TRBJ2-1, with no clear D. Near its end, the DNA agrees better with TRBJ2-7, so the J call may be wrong. The CDR3 has 14 residues. Per germline, CDR1 SGHDN and CDR2 FVKESK. CDR3 sequence: CASSPTQLSNEQYF. The CDR3, as DNA: TGTGCCAGCAGCCCAACCCAACTGAGCAATGAGCAGTACTTC.

The rearrangement links TRBV7-9 to TRBJ1-1, with no clear D. Per germline, CDR1 SEHNR and CDR2 FQNEAQ (reference sequence). The length of the CDR3 is 15 residues. The V end was cut by 3 bases, the J end by 1 base, with 12 bases between. CDR3 sequence: CASSLHDPPNTEAFF. CDR3 DNA: TGTGCCAGCAGCTTGCATGATCCGCCGAACACTGAAGCTTTCTTT.

The chain combines TRBV6-5 with TRBJ2-1; 7 nucleotides line up with TRBD1. The V gene's germline CDR1 is MNHEY and CDR2 SVGAGI. J gave up 3 bases and V 5 bases, and 7 bases lay outside the gene matches. The CDR3 runs 15 residues. The CDR3 protein is CASSTGQAIYNEQFF. CDR3 sequence (DNA): TGTGCCAGCAGTACTGGACAGGCTATCTACAATGAGCAGTTCTTC.